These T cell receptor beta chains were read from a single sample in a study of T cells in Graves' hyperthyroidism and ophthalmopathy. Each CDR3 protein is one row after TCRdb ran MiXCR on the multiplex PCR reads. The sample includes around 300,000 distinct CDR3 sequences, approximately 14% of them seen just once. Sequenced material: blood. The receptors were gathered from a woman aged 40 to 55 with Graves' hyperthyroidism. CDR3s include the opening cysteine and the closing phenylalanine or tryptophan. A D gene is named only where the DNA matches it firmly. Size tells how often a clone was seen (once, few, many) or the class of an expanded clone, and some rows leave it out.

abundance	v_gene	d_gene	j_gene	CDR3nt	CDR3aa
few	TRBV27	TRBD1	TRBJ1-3	TGTGCCAGCAGTTTAAACAGGGGGCTTGGAGACACCATATATTTT	CASSLNRGLGDTIYF
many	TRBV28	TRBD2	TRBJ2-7	TGTGCCAGCAGTTTAGTGGCGGGAGTTACCTACGAGCAGTACTTC	CASSLVAGVTYEQYF
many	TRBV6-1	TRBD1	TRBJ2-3	TGTGCCAGCAGCCGAGTCCCGGGACAGGGAGATACGCAGTATTTT	CASSRVPGQGDTQYF
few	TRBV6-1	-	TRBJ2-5	TGTGCCAGCAGTGTAACCAGGGAAACTCAAGAGACCCAGTACTTC	CASSVTRETQETQYF
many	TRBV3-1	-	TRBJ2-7	TGTGCCAGCAGCCTAAGAGGGGTATCTGCCACTCACTCCTACGAGCAGTACTTC	CASSLRGVSATHSYEQYF
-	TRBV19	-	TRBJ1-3	TGTGCCAGTACCAAGGGAATAATGACAGAGGATTCTGGAAACACCATATATTTT	CASTKGIMTEDSGNTIYF
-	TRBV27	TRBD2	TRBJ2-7	TGTGCCAGCAGGCCCTTGACTAGCGGTTACGAGCAGTACTTC	CASRPLTSGYEQYF
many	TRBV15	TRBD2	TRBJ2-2	TGTGCCACCAGCAGAGATTATAGCGGGTTGAACACCGGGGAGCTGTTTTTT	CATSRDYSGLNTGELFF
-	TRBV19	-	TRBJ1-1	TGTGCCAGTAGTATCCCTGGGAACACTGAAGCTTTCTTT	CASSIPGNTEAFF
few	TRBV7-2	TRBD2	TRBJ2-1	TGTGCCAGCAGCTCTCGACTAGCGGGCGGCAATGGGCAGTTCTTC	CASSSRLAGGNGQFF
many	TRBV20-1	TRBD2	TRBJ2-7	TGCAGTGCTCCGACCCGTAGCGGGTCCTACGAGCAGTACTTC	CSAPTRSGSYEQYF
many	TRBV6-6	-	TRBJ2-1	TGTGCCAGCAGTTACGAGGGGGGGAGGGATACTGAGCAGTTCTTC	CASSYEGGRDTEQFF
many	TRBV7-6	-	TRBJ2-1	TGTGCCAGCAGCGAGGGACCGTTGCCCTACAATGAGCAGTTCTTC	CASSEGPLPYNEQFF
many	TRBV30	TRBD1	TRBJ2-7	TGTGCCTGGGCAGGGGGCGCCGAGCAGTACTTC	CAWAGGAEQYF
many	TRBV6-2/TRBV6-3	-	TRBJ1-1	TGTGCCAGCAGTTACTCTGGTTTTGACACTGAAGCTTTCTTT	CASSYSGFDTEAFF
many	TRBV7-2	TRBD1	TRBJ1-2	TGTGCCAGCAGATCCGGGACAGGGGACGGCTACACCTTC	CASRSGTGDGYTF
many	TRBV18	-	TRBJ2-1	TGTGCCAGCTCCCCCCTTTCGGGGACCTACAATGAGCAGTTCTTC	CASSPLSGTYNEQFF
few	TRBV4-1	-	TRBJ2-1	TGCGCCAGCAGCCAAGAAAGGTTGGGTGGCGAGCAGTTCTTC	CASSQERLGGEQFF